This T cell receptor (beta chain) appears in the sequencing data of a study of cytomegalovirus exposure and HLA in healthy donors. Study overall: Roughly 80 million unique TCRs from HLA-typed donors were held in an early data release.

Regarding the study as a whole: HLA-A and HLA-B allele assignments for most subjects were reportedly predicted accurately using TCR beta sequences. Sequencing likely produced, as an artifact, a cluster of highly shared sequence variants. Upon later analysis, HLA-associated TCR beta chains proved more clonally expanded than other, equally common chains.

Both 60 Vbeta primers and 13 Jbeta primers went into the PCR. The method was immunoSEQ multiplex PCR; TCRdb's version includes in-frame clones alone and lacks a portion of them. The sample carries around 150,000 clones, more than 75% recorded once. The CDR3 sequence is 15 residues long. CDR1 and CDR2 (germline): SGHTA, FQGNSA. Trimming cost V 1 base and J 3 bases, with 12 bases left between them. Regarding this clone: The antigen is unknown.

The specimen sequenced was PBMCs. J is TRBJ1-1 and V is TRBV7-2; no definite D call. This sequence originates from a man over 45 in good health and CMV-seronegative. The CDR3 loop is CASSLDRVSDTEAFF. CDR3 sequence (DNA): TGTGCCAGCAGCTTAGATCGTGTCAGTGACACTGAAGCTTTCTTT.